These 6 T cell receptor beta chains came from one sample sequenced in a study of cytomegalovirus exposure and HLA in healthy donors. In the PCR, 60 Vbeta and 13 Jbeta primers were used. TCRdb's table, derived via immunoSEQ multiplex PCR, lists solely in-frame clones and lacks some. The repertoire holds some 140,000 clones, with 80% as singletons. Input material: PBMCs. The receptors derive from a man in his thirties or forties in good health and CMV-seronegative.

The V gene is TRBV28, the J gene TRBJ2-5; unclear D gene. The CDR3 covers 15 residues. Per germline, CDR1 MDHEN and CDR2 SYDVKM. V was pared by 6 bases and J by 2 bases, with 16 bases between. CDR3 sequence (DNA): TGTGCCAGCAGCCCTATCGAGGAAGCACAAGAGACCCAGTACTTC. It is translated as CASSPIEEAQETQYF.

The chain is built from TRBV4-3 and TRBJ2-5; 9 bases line up with TRBD2. The CDR3 is 17 residues long. Germline trimming cut 0 bases from V and 7 bases from J; bases unmatched to any gene: 12. The germline gives CDR1 LGHNA, CDR2 YSLEER. The CDR3 reads CASSQDWLAGVGGTQYF. CDR3 sequence (DNA): TGCGCCAGCAGCCAAGATTGGTTAGCGGGAGTCGGAGGGACCCAGTACTTC.

This rearrangement joins TRBV30 to TRBJ2-1; perhaps TRBD1 as D (6 bases). V gave up 0 bases and J gave up 15 bases, with 12 bases separating them. The CDR3 loop spans 11 amino acids. The germline gives CDR1 GTSNPN, CDR2 SVGIG (reference sequence). The DNA for the CDR3 is TGTGCCTGGAGTGTACAGGGTCTAAGGTTCTTC. This gives the protein CAWSVQGLRFF.

Only a few counts were recorded for this clone. The chain employs TRBV5-1 and TRBJ1-2; 12 nucleotides align to TRBD1. CDR3 size: 15 residues. From germline, CDR1 is SGHRS and CDR2 YFSETQ. V dropped 3 bases and J dropped 8; count of bases not matched to a gene: 8. As DNA, the CDR3 is TGCGCCAGCAGCTCCCCGGGGACAGGGGGCAGGGGCTACACCTTC. Translated: CASSSPGTGGRGYTF.

This clone turned up a few times. The V call is TRBV7-8, the J call TRBJ2-7, with D possibly being TRBD1 (6 bases). The CDR3 is 15 residues long. CDR1 and CDR2 from the germline V gene are SGHVS and FQNEAQ. V was clipped by 2 bases and J by 2 bases, with 13 bases between them. The CDR3 DNA is TGTGCCAGCAGCTTACATCAGGGGCCTGCCTACGAGCAGTACTTC. It encodes CASSLHQGPAYEQYF.

The chain links TRBV18 to TRBJ1-2; D ambiguous. The CDR3 is 15 residues long. Trimming shortened V by 6 bases and J by 4 bases, and 18 bases separated the two germline ends. Germline lookup yields CDR1 KGHSH and CDR2 LQKENI. The CDR3 is CASSNSRGGGYGYTF. CDR3 in DNA: TGTGCCAGCTCGAATAGCCGGGGAGGCGGCTATGGCTACACCTTC. The full variable domain, with the rest looked up from reference TRBV18 and TRBJ1-2, is NAGVMQNPRHLVRRRGQEARLRCSPMKGHSHVYWYRQLPEEGLKFMVYLQKENIIDESGMPKERFSAEFPKEGPSILRIQQVVRGDSAAYFCASSNSRGGGYGYTFGSGTRLTVV.